Shown below are 15 T cell receptor beta chains from a single sample sequenced in a study of blood T cell repertoires in COVID-19. Measured with immunoSEQ multiplex PCR; TCRdb has only the in-frame clones, and not every one. The repertoire includes roughly 68,000 clones, roughly four fifths of them detected once, and around 14% sits in the top ten. The source material was peripheral blood. Source of these receptors: a man aged 55 to 70 with COVID-19, enrolled during active disease.

The chain carries TRBV29-1 and TRBJ2-1; TRBD2 matches 8 bases. The CDR3 sequence is 15 residues long. Looked up from germline, CDR1 is SQVTM and CDR2 is ANQGSEA. The ends lost 3 bases at V and 9 bases at J; junction bases unmatched: 13. The DNA for the CDR3 is TGCAGCGTTGATAATCCCGGGAGGGCCGATGTTGAGCAGTTCTTC. This sequence encodes CSVDNPGRADVEQFF.

This clone was recorded a few times. The J gene is TRBJ2-7, the V gene TRBV11-2, with D maybe TRBD2 (7 bases). CDR3 size: 15 residues. The germline V gene encodes CDR1 SGHAT and CDR2 FQNNGV. V lost 5 bases, J lost 2 bases, and 16 bases lay in between. CDR3 DNA: TGTGCCAGCAGCCCTCCAGGGGAGGGCCCCTACGAGCAGTACTTC. Translation gives CASSPPGEGPYEQYF.

The J gene is TRBJ2-4, the V gene TRBV4-1; D perhaps matches TRBD2 (6 bases). The CDR3 is made up of 19 amino acids. Deletions cut 1 base from V and 0 bases from J, with 19 bases between. Per the germline V gene, CDR1 is MGHRA and CDR2 is YSYEKL. This chain's CDR3 is CASSQVPWREALAKNIQYF. Here the CDR3 DNA reads TGCGCCAGCAGCCAAGTTCCCTGGAGGGAGGCCTTAGCCAAAAACATTCAGTACTTC.

The CDR3 here is CASSTAGTLYEQYF. CDR3 sequence (DNA): TGTGCCAGCAGTACCGCCGGGACACTCTACGAGCAGTACTTC. The chain has TRBV6-5 and TRBJ2-7, with a weak D call TRBD1 (6 bases). Germline CDR1 is MNHEY and CDR2 is SVGAGI. The CDR3 consists of 14 residues. Deletions cut 5 bases from V and 3 bases from J, with 14 bases between.

The CDR3 nucleotides read TGCGCCAGCACGCAGGGAGGTGGCTCTGGGGCCAACGTCCTGACTTTC. Translation gives CASTQGGGSGANVLTF. The chain joins TRBV5-1 to TRBJ2-6; the D gene is possibly TRBD2 (6 bases). The V gene lost 6 bases and the J gene lost 0 bases, with 13 bases spanning the gap. This CDR3 contains 16 residues. Per the germline V gene, CDR1 is SGHRS and CDR2 is YFSETQ.

CDR3 in DNA: TGCGCCAGCAGGGTGGGACTGACCTCCTACGAGCAGTACTTC. This encodes CASRVGLTSYEQYF. V gene TRBV5-1 combines with J gene TRBJ2-7; a possible D gene is TRBD2 (6 bases). Trimming left V 5 bases short and J 0 bases short, with 12 bases between. Germline V gives CDR1 SGHRS, CDR2 YFSETQ. This CDR3 spans 14 amino acids.

The rearrangement uses TRBV30 and TRBJ2-2; TRBD2 is a possible D gene (5 bases). The V gene's germline CDR1 is GTSNPN and CDR2 SVGIG (reference sequence). V was shortened by 2 bases and J by 2 bases, with 9 bases between the two germline ends. The length of the CDR3 is 14 residues. Written as DNA, the CDR3 is TGTGCCTGGAGTAAGACTACCAACACCGGGGAGCTGTTTTTT. Its translation is CAWSKTTNTGELFF.

This clone was observed a few times. The chain employs TRBV5-1 and TRBJ1-4; TRBD1 agrees at 7 bases. The CDR3 is 18 amino acids. Trimming at V came to 7 bases and at J to 0 bases, leaving 15 bases not matched to a gene. Germline assignment: CDR1 SGHRS and CDR2 YFSETQ. The CDR3 nucleotides read TGCGCCAGCCCGCTGACAGGGAGACGGGTTGCAACTAATGAAAAACTGTTTTTT. Its translation is CASPLTGRRVATNEKLFF.

The chain joins TRBV3-1 (or the pseudogene TRBV3-2) to TRBJ2-3, with TRBD2 matching 8 bases. The CDR3 is 13 amino acids. V trimming: 7 bases; J trimming: 0 bases; junction bases outside the gene matches: 0. The germline gives CDR1 LGHDT, CDR2 YNNKEL (reference sequence). CDR3: CASKRESTDTQYF. In DNA, the CDR3 is TGTGCCAGCAAGCGGGAGAGCACAGATACGCAGTATTTT.

This clone showed up just a few times. V gene TRBV5-4 combines with J gene TRBJ2-7; 8 positions match TRBD2. Trimming at V came to 0 bases and at J to 0 bases, leaving 2 bases not matched to a gene. The CDR3 totals 15 residues. The germline gives CDR1 SGHNT, CDR2 YYREEE (reference sequence). The CDR3 sequence: CASSLGGTSSYEQYF. CDR3 DNA: TGTGCCAGCAGCTTGGGGGGGACTAGCTCCTACGAGCAGTACTTC. Looking up the rest from reference TRBV5-4 and TRBJ2-7 gives the full variable domain: ETGVTQSPTHLIKTRGQQVTLRCSSQSGHNTVSWYQQALGQGPQFIFQYYREEENGRGNFPPRFSGLQFPNYSSELNVNALELDDSALYLCASSLGGTSSYEQYFGPGTRLTVT.

This clone was recorded many times. The chain joins TRBV5-1 to TRBJ1-2, with no clear D. Trimming cost V 1 base and J 8 bases, with 9 bases left between them. Germline CDR1 SGHRS, CDR2 YFSETQ. CDR3 length equals 12 residues. Written as DNA, the CDR3 is TGCGCCAGCAGCTTGTGGCAGAACGGCTACACCTTC. Translation: CASSLWQNGYTF.

This clone came up once. This sequence joins TRBV14 and TRBJ2-5; 7 bases fit TRBD1. CDR1 SGHDN and CDR2 FVKESK come from the germline V gene. V was pared by 5 bases and J by 7 bases, with 7 bases of the junction left unmatched. The CDR3 length is 13 residues. CDR3 sequence reads: CASSSRQGWTQYF. The DNA for the CDR3 is TGTGCCAGCAGCTCGAGACAGGGTTGGACCCAGTACTTC.

The V and J genes are TRBV29-1 and TRBJ2-7; 8 bases agree with TRBD1. The V segment lost 7 bases and the J segment 3 bases; nucleotides outside the gene matches: 8. This CDR3 comprises 13 residues. Per the germline V gene, CDR1 is SQVTM and CDR2 is ANQGSEA. The DNA for the CDR3 is TGCAGCGCACACAGGGGGTCCGGCTACGAGCAGTACTTC. This encodes CSAHRGSGYEQYF.

This chain connects TRBV12-3 or TRBV12-4 to TRBJ2-2; tentative D call: TRBD2 (6 bases). Trimming shortened V by 2 bases and J by 6 bases, and 7 bases separated the two germline ends. The CDR3 sequence is 13 residues long. DNA of the CDR3: TGTGCCAGCAGTTTATTAGCGGCCGGGGAGCTGTTTTTT. It specifies CASSLLAAGELFF.

The chain uses TRBV9 and TRBJ2-1, with TRBD2 identical over 8 bases. CDR3 size: 15 residues. With V trimmed by 0 bases and J by 4 bases, 3 bases remained unmatched. Germline values: CDR1 SGDLS, CDR2 YYNGEE. CDR3 coding DNA: TGTGCCAGCAGCGTAGCTAGCGGGCTTTACAATGAGCAGTTCTTC. Translated: CASSVASGLYNEQFF.